The subject of this entry is one T cell receptor beta chain. Its target antigen remains unknown. Base qualities are missing; no much larger clone stands one base away. Genomic DNA was isolated from the sorted cells so that the TCRbeta CDR3 region could be sequenced. The immunoSEQ Assay was used for sequencing of TCRbeta CDR3 regions. The table comes from immuneACCESS by way of TCRdb, which keeps in-frame sequences with V and J called. Part of the clones is missing from these tables; in studies checked, under half for an unresolved V gene and the rest for unknown reasons. The sample profile shows 65,000 to 90,000 clones; roughly 90% of them were found once. Together, the top ten hold less than 10% of the sample. This sample was included in a study of OX40 agonist ivuxolimab in advanced cancers. About the full investigation: Ivuxolimab was an agonistic, fully human IgG2 monoclonal antibody directed against OX40 (CD134), a costimulatory receptor. Intravenous ivuxolimab was administered to patients every 2 weeks at six dose levels: 0.01, 0.1, 0.3, 1.5, 3 and 10 mg/kg. Of the approximately 50 patients in dose escalation, 19 had hepatocellular carcinoma, some 15 had melanoma, 9 had renal cell carcinoma and 9 had head and neck cancer. A male proportion of roughly 80% and a mean age of approximately 60 years, ranging from 23 to 79, were recorded for the dose-escalation cohort. Prior anti-PD-1, anti-PD-L1 or anti-CTLA-4 therapy was permitted, and checkpoint inhibitors had been received by more than 35% of dose-escalation patients. Partial responses occurred in three dose-escalation patients, of whom one had hepatocellular carcinoma and two had cutaneous melanoma. The point of sequencing TCRbeta in the periphery was to test whether ivuxolimab changed TCR sequence diversity and drove clonal T-cell expansion. The paper covers the monotherapy dose-escalation part of the phase I ivuxolimab trial, which included N ≈ 52 patients. Study-level results and caveats: Antigen specificity was not determined for the clonally expanded peripheral T cells. Low levels of normalized T-cell clonal expansion were also seen in some nonresponding patients. After ivuxolimab, more expanded clones were found on average in CD8+ T cells than in CD4+ T cells. At doses of 0.1 to 3.0 mg/kg, clonal expansion of both CD4+ and CD8+ blood T cells was observed from baseline to week 6. In partial responders in the 0.1-3.0 mg/kg groups, normalized peripheral clonal expansion was found to be among the lowest, especially among CD8+ T cells.

The CDR3 has 11 amino acids, counting the end cysteine and phenylalanine. CDR3 DNA is the only sequence kept; it has 33 bases, read in frame from the first base. V drops 5 bases and J drops 12 bases, leaving 10 bases in between. CDR1 SGHAT and CDR2 FQNNGV are derived from the germline V gene. Patients with autoimmune disease history or receiving systemic immunosuppression were excluded from the trial. Peripheral blood for TCR sequencing was collected from all dose cohorts at baseline, on cycle 4 day 1, and on cycle 7 day 1. Samples were obtained from an open-label, multicenter, first-in-human phase I dose-escalation trial of ivuxolimab. The trial enrolled adults with locally advanced or metastatic head and neck squamous cell, hepatocellular, melanoma or renal cell carcinoma. CD4+ and CD8+ T cells were sorted separately from peripheral blood before TCR sequencing.

The sequenced sample was CD4+ or CD8+ T cells sorted from blood, obtained in a trial of the OX40 agonist ivuxolimab. The chain couples TRBV11-2 to TRBJ1-4, and perhaps TRBD1 as D gene, on 6 matching bases. The sequence came from an adult with an advanced solid tumor such as melanoma, head and neck, liver or kidney cancer. In nucleotides, the sequence is TGTGCCAGCAGCCCCAGGGGAGAACTGTTTTTT. It translates as CASSPRGELFF.